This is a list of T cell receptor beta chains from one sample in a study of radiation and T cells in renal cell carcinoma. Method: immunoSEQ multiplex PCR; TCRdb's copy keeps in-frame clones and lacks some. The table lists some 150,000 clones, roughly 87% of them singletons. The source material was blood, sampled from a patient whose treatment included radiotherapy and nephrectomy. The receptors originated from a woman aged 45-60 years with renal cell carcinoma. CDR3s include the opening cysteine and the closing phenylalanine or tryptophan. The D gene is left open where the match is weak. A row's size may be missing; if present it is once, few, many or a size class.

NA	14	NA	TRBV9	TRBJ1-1	TGTGCCAGCAGCGTAGCCAGTATGAACACTGAAGCTTTCTTT	CASSVASMNTEAFF
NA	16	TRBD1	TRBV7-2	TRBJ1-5	TGTGCCAGCAGCTTACCGGGACAGGGACGGTCTCAGCCCCAGCATTTT	CASSLPGQGRSQPQHF
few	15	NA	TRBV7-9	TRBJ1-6	TGTGCCAGCAGCTTATTCGCTGAAGATAATTCACCCCTCCACTTT	CASSLFAEDNSPLHF
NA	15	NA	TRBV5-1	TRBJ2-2	TGCGCCAGCAGCTTGAACAGGGTCAACACCGGGGAGCTGTTTTTT	CASSLNRVNTGELFF
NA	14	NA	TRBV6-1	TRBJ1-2	TGTGCCAGCATCGAAAATTTGGGGCTCCGTGGCTACACCTTC	CASIENLGLRGYTF
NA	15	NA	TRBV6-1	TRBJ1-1	TGTGCCAGCAGCCCCACGAGGACAGTTTGGACTGAAGCTTTCTTT	CASSPTRTVWTEAFF
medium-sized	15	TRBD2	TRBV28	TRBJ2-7	TGTGCCAGCAGTATTCTAGCGGGGGGCTCCTACGAGCAGTACTTC	CASSILAGGSYEQYF
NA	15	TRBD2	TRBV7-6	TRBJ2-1	TGTGCCAGCAGCCCACTAGCGGGGGACCGAGAGAGGCAGTTCTTC	CASSPLAGDRERQFF
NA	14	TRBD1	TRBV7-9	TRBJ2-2	TGTGCCAGCAGCGCCTACACAGGGGCCGGGGAGCTGTTTTTT	CASSAYTGAGELFF
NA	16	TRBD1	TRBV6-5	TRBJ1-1	TGTGCCAGCAGTTACAGGGACAGGGGGGGCGGAACTGAAGCTTTCTTT	CASSYRDRGGGTEAFF
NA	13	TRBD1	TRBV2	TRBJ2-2	TGTGCCAGCGGACAGGGGCACACCGGGGAGCTGTTTTTT	CASGQGHTGELFF
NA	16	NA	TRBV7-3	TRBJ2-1	TGTGCCAGCAGCTTAACGAAGGTGGCCTTCGGGGATGAGCAGTTCTTC	CASSLTKVAFGDEQFF
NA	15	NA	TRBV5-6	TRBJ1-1	TGTGCCAGCAGCTTGTATGGAGGGTTGAACACTGAAGCTTTCTTT	CASSLYGGLNTEAFF
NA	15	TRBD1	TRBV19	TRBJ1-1	TGTGCCAGTAGCCGGGACAGCCAGGGGAACACTGAAGCTTTCTTT	CASSRDSQGNTEAFF
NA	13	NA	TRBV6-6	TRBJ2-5	TGTGCCACGGGCGGTGGGGTCCAAGAGACCCAGTACTTC	CATGGGVQETQYF
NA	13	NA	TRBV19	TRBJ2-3	TGTGCAAGTGGGCGCCGCCGCACAGATACGCAGTATTTT	CASGRRRTDTQYF
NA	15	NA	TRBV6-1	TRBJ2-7	TGTGCCAGCAGTGAATTGAAGGGTGAAGGCTACGAGCAGTACTTC	CASSELKGEGYEQYF
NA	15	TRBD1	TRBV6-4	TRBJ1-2	TGTGCCAGCAGTGACCCAAACAGGGGGCAGGATGGCTACACCTTC	CASSDPNRGQDGYTF
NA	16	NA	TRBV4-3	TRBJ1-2	TGCGCCAGCAGCCAAGATAGAGGGGGGTTGAGATATGGCTACACCTTC	CASSQDRGGLRYGYTF
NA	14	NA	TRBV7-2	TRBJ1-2	TGTGCCAGCAGCTCCCTGGACAGCGCCTATGGCTACACCTTC	CASSSLDSAYGYTF
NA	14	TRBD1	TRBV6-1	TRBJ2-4	TGTGCCAGCAGTGATACAGGGGGCCCTGACATTCAGTACTTC	CASSDTGGPDIQYF
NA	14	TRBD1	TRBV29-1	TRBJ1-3	TGCAGCGTAGACGGGACAGACTCTGGAAACACCATATATTTT	CSVDGTDSGNTIYF
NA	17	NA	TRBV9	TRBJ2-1	TGTGCCAGCAGCCCGACCCCTACGGGGGTCGATGGCAATGAGCAGTTCTTC	CASSPTPTGVDGNEQFF
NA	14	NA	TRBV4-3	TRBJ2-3	TGCGCCAGCAGCCACCGACTACGCACAGATACGCAGTATTTT	CASSHRLRTDTQYF
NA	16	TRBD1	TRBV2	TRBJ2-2	TGTGCCAGCAGACCTACAGGGGCCGTCGGCACCGGGGAGCTGTTTTTT	CASRPTGAVGTGELFF
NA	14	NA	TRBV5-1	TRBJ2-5	TGCGCCAGCAGCTTGTTTACGGCCCAAGAGACCCAGTACTTC	CASSLFTAQETQYF
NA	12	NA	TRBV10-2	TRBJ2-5	TGCGCCAGCGGGGAAGGGGGAAAGACCCAGTACTTC	CASGEGGKTQYF
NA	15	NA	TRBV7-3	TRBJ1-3	TGTGCCAGCAGCGCGACAGGTTACTCTGGAAACACCATATATTTT	CASSATGYSGNTIYF
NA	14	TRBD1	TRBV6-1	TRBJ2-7	TGTGCCAGCAGCCGGGACAGCTCCGCCTACGAGCAGTACTTC	CASSRDSSAYEQYF
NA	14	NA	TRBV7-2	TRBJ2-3	TGTGCCAGCAGCTCCCCAGGGCCCACAGATACGCAGTATTTT	CASSSPGPTDTQYF
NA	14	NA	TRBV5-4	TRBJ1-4	TGTGCCAGCAGTGAGGGGATATCGAATGAAAAACTGTTTTTT	CASSEGISNEKLFF
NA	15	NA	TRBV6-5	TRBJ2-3	TGTGCCAGCAGTTATTCCCGGGGAATTAGAGATACGCAGTATTTT	CASSYSRGIRDTQYF
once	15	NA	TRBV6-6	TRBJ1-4	TGTGCCAGCAGCCCAAGCGGGGGGCTTCGGGAAAAACTGTTTTTT	CASSPSGGLREKLFF
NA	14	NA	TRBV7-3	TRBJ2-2	TGTGCCAGCAGCTTAGGGACGAGGGGCGGGGAGCTGTTTTTT	CASSLGTRGGELFF
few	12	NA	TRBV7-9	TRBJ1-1	TGTGCCAGCACCTTTAATTCAGGAGAAGCTTTCTTT	CASTFNSGEAFF
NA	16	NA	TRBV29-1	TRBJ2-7	TGCAGCGTTGAGATACAGGCGGGACACGGGCCCTACGAGCAGTACTTC	CSVEIQAGHGPYEQYF
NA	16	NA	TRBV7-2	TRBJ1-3	TGTGCCAGCAGCTTAGGCCGCTCAGGCTCTGGAAACACCATATATTTT	CASSLGRSGSGNTIYF
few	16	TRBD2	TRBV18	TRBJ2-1	TGTGCCAGCTCACCACCGGTAGCGGGGGGATACAATGAGCAGTTCTTC	CASSPPVAGGYNEQFF
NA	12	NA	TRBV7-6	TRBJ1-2	TGTGCCAGCAGCTTAGGGGGATATGGCTACACCTTC	CASSLGGYGYTF
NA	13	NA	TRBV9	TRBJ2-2	TGTGCCAGCAGCGTAGACCCCACCGGGGAGCTGTTTTTT	CASSVDPTGELFF
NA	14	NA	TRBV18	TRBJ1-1	TGTGCCAGCGGGAGCGGGGCAGGGAACACTGAAGCTTTCTTT	CASGSGAGNTEAFF
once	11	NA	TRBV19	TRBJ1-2	TGTGCCTCGGGACACAACTATGGCTACACCTTC	CASGHNYGYTF
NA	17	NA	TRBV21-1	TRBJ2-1	TGTGCCAGCAGCAAAAGTCCTGGGACAGTCACCTACAATGAGCAGTTCTTC	CASSKSPGTVTYNEQFF
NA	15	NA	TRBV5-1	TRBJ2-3	TGCGCCAGCAGCTGGAGCGGATCTAGCACAGATACGCAGTATTTT	CASSWSGSSTDTQYF
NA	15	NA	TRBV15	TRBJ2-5	TGTGCCACCAGCCAGAATCAGGGTGACCAAGAGACCCAGTACTTC	CATSQNQGDQETQYF
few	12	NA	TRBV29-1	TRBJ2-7	TGCAGCGTTGAATTCAGTTTCTACGAGCAGTACTTC	CSVEFSFYEQYF
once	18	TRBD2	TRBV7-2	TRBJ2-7	TGTGCCAGCAGCTCCCGAGTCTCGACTAGCGGGGGGGCCAACGAGCAGTACTTC	CASSSRVSTSGGANEQYF
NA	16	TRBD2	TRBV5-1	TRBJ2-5	TGCGCCAGCAGCTCAACACTAGCGGGGGGGCGAGAGACCCAGTACTTC	CASSSTLAGGRETQYF
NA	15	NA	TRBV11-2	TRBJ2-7	TGTGCCAGCAGCCAAAGGGGCAGGGGTCCCGACGAGCAGTACTTC	CASSQRGRGPDEQYF
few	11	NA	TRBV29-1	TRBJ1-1	TGCAGCGGAGGGTTCGACACTGAAGCTTTCTTT	CSGGFDTEAFF
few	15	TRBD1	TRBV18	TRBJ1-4	TGTGCCAGCTCACCGTTACAGGGGGGAAATGAAAAACTGTTTTTT	CASSPLQGGNEKLFF
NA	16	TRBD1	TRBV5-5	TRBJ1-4	TGTGCCAGCAGCTTATCAGGGGGCGGTGATAATGAAAAACTGTTTTTT	CASSLSGGGDNEKLFF
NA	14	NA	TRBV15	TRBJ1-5	TGTGCCACCAGCAGAGGGGTTTCGACGCAGCCCCAGCATTTT	CATSRGVSTQPQHF
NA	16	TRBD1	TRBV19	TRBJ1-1	TGTGCCAGTAGTCCTACTCCGGGACAGGGACTTTATGAAGCTTTCTTT	CASSPTPGQGLYEAFF
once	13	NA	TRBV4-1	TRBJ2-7	TGCGCCAGCAGTCGGGGACTGCCCTACGAGCAGTACTTC	CASSRGLPYEQYF
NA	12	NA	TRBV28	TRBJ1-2	TGTGCCAGCAGTCTGAGGGATAATGGCTACACCTTC	CASSLRDNGYTF